The rows below give T cell receptor beta chains drawn from one sample of a study of vaccination and CD4 T cells after COVID-19. Each CDR3 protein is one row after TCRdb ran MiXCR on the PCR reads. This sample has 25,000 to 30,000 distinct CDR3 sequences, with less than 45% found just once. Their specific antigens are unknown. This material consisted of CD4+ T cells from blood, cultured in vitro, taken about 7 months after SARS-CoV-2 vaccination. The receptor set was obtained from a human donor who had recovered from COVID-19. Both conserved end residues are part of each CDR3. D genes are given only for firm matches. Some rows have no size entry. The others give once, few or many, or a class for an expanded clone.

J gene: TRBJ2-5
clone size: -
D gene: -
V gene: TRBV7-9
CDR3 DNA: TGCGCCAGCAAAAGGGAGGCAGGGCGAGAGACCCAGTACTTC
CDR3 protein: CASKREAGRETQYF

J gene: TRBJ2-3
clone size: -
D gene: -
V gene: TRBV19
CDR3 DNA: TGTGCCAGTAGTCCCCGTTGGCAGTCCACAGATACGCAGTATTTT
CDR3 protein: CASSPRWQSTDTQYF

J gene: TRBJ2-5
clone size: -
D gene: -
V gene: TRBV19
CDR3 DNA: TGTGCCAGTAGTATCTCCAGCGGAGGTCTGGGAGAGACCCAGTACTTC
CDR3 protein: CASSISSGGLGETQYF

J gene: TRBJ2-7
clone size: -
D gene: -
V gene: TRBV7-8
CDR3 DNA: TGTGCCAGCAGCTTAAGTCAGCCCGTGGCCGAGCAGTACTTC
CDR3 protein: CASSLSQPVAEQYF

J gene: TRBJ2-1
clone size: few
D gene: TRBD1
V gene: TRBV7-2
CDR3 DNA: TGTGCCAGCAGCCCGGACAGGAGCTCCTACAATGAGCAGTTCTTC
CDR3 protein: CASSPDRSSYNEQFF

J gene: TRBJ2-1
clone size: -
D gene: -
V gene: TRBV6-1
CDR3 DNA: TGTGCCAGCAGTGAAGGTGTGGTGAAGAAGCAGTTCTTC
CDR3 protein: CASSEGVVKKQFF

J gene: TRBJ1-6
clone size: few
D gene: -
V gene: TRBV20-1
CDR3 DNA: TGCAGTGTGCGACATAATTCACCCCTCCACTTT
CDR3 protein: CSVRHNSPLHF

J gene: TRBJ2-2
clone size: -
D gene: TRBD1
V gene: TRBV6-5
CDR3 DNA: TGTGCCAGCAGTTACTCGACAGGGTACGGGGAGCTGTTTTTT
CDR3 protein: CASSYSTGYGELFF

J gene: TRBJ2-5
clone size: few
D gene: TRBD1
V gene: TRBV15
CDR3 DNA: TGTGCCACCAGCAGAGCACCGGGACAGGGTCAAGAGACCCAGTACTTC
CDR3 protein: CATSRAPGQGQETQYF

J gene: TRBJ1-6
clone size: few
D gene: -
V gene: TRBV6-5
CDR3 DNA: TGTGCCAGCAGTTACCAACTGTGGACTAATTCACCCCTCCACTTT
CDR3 protein: CASSYQLWTNSPLHF

J gene: TRBJ1-2
clone size: -
D gene: -
V gene: TRBV20-1
CDR3 DNA: TGCAGTGCTAGGGCACAGGGTACGGAGGGCTACACCTTC
CDR3 protein: CSARAQGTEGYTF

J gene: TRBJ1-1
clone size: few
D gene: TRBD1
V gene: TRBV15
CDR3 DNA: TGTGCCACCAGCAGGGCGACAGGGGGCGCCTTGTACACTGAAGCTTTCTTT
CDR3 protein: CATSRATGGALYTEAFF

J gene: TRBJ2-7
clone size: -
D gene: -
V gene: TRBV18
CDR3 DNA: TGTGCCAGCCAACCGGGGGCGAGGACTACCGAGCAGTACTTC
CDR3 protein: CASQPGARTTEQYF

J gene: TRBJ2-7
clone size: few
D gene: -
V gene: TRBV7-2
CDR3 DNA: TGTGCCAGCAGCTTTTGGGACGCCACCTACGAGCAGTACTTC
CDR3 protein: CASSFWDATYEQYF

J gene: TRBJ1-5
clone size: few
D gene: -
V gene: TRBV7-9
CDR3 DNA: TGTGCCAGCAGCTTCGGGGATCAGCCCCAGCATTTT
CDR3 protein: CASSFGDQPQHF

J gene: TRBJ1-2
clone size: -
D gene: TRBD1
V gene: TRBV4-1
CDR3 DNA: TGCGCCAGCAGCCAAGTAATGAAGACAGGGGGCGATGGCTACACCTTC
CDR3 protein: CASSQVMKTGGDGYTF

J gene: TRBJ2-7
clone size: -
D gene: -
V gene: TRBV7-9
CDR3 DNA: TGTGCCAGCAGCTTATGGGAGGACGAGCAGTACTTC
CDR3 protein: CASSLWEDEQYF

J gene: TRBJ1-2
clone size: -
D gene: -
V gene: TRBV19
CDR3 DNA: TGTGCCAGTAGTATGGCAGGGAACGCTAACTATGGCTACACCTTC
CDR3 protein: CASSMAGNANYGYTF

J gene: TRBJ2-1
clone size: -
D gene: TRBD2
V gene: TRBV27
CDR3 DNA: TGTGCCAGCAGTGGAGCGGGAGTCTTTCATGAGCAGTTCTTC
CDR3 protein: CASSGAGVFHEQFF

J gene: TRBJ1-1
clone size: -
D gene: -
V gene: TRBV4-3
CDR3 DNA: TGCGCCAGCAGCCAAGGTCCGGGCTCAAACGAAGCTTTCTTT
CDR3 protein: CASSQGPGSNEAFF

J gene: TRBJ2-5
clone size: -
D gene: TRBD2
V gene: TRBV28
CDR3 DNA: TGTGCCAGCAGTTTAGGGGGGGAAGAGACCCAGTACTTC
CDR3 protein: CASSLGGEETQYF

J gene: TRBJ2-1
clone size: few
D gene: TRBD2
V gene: TRBV20-1
CDR3 DNA: TGCAGTGCTAGCCTTCCGACTAGCGGGAGGGCCTTCAATGAGCAGTTCTTC
CDR3 protein: CSASLPTSGRAFNEQFF

J gene: TRBJ1-1
clone size: few
D gene: TRBD1
V gene: TRBV24-1
CDR3 DNA: TGTGCCACCAGTGAGGGGACAGGGCGGGCTTTCTTT
CDR3 protein: CATSEGTGRAFF

J gene: TRBJ2-7
clone size: -
D gene: -
V gene: TRBV27
CDR3 DNA: TGTGCCAGCAGTGACGCCTACTACGAGCAGTACTTC
CDR3 protein: CASSDAYYEQYF

J gene: TRBJ2-7
clone size: -
D gene: -
V gene: TRBV29-1
CDR3 DNA: TGCAGCGTTGTAAGGGTCGCGGGGAACAGCGAGCAGTACTTC
CDR3 protein: CSVVRVAGNSEQYF

J gene: TRBJ2-7
clone size: few
D gene: TRBD1
V gene: TRBV7-9
CDR3 DNA: TGTGCCAGCAGCCGGACAGGGGGCTCAAACGGAGAGCAGTACTTC
CDR3 protein: CASSRTGGSNGEQYF

J gene: TRBJ1-2
clone size: -
D gene: -
V gene: TRBV28
CDR3 DNA: TGTGCCAGCAGTATCCGCCCGGGATTGTATGGCTACACCTTC
CDR3 protein: CASSIRPGLYGYTF

J gene: TRBJ1-1
clone size: few
D gene: -
V gene: TRBV7-9
CDR3 DNA: TGTGCCAGCAGCCCACAGGGGAACACTGAAGCTTTCTTT
CDR3 protein: CASSPQGNTEAFF

J gene: TRBJ2-7
clone size: -
D gene: -
V gene: TRBV15
CDR3 DNA: TGTGCCACCAGCAGAGGCGACAACCACTACGAGCAGTACTTC
CDR3 protein: CATSRGDNHYEQYF

J gene: TRBJ1-1
clone size: medium-sized
D gene: TRBD1
V gene: TRBV7-9
CDR3 DNA: TGTGCCAGCAGTCGGACAGGGGGCACTGAAGCTTTCTTT
CDR3 protein: CASSRTGGTEAFF

J gene: TRBJ2-1
clone size: -
D gene: TRBD2
V gene: TRBV20-1
CDR3 DNA: TGCAGTGCTACTAGCGGGTATGCTAATGAGCAGTTCTTC
CDR3 protein: CSATSGYANEQFF

J gene: TRBJ2-3
clone size: few
D gene: -
V gene: TRBV20-1
CDR3 DNA: TGCAGTGCTAGTCGGCAGGGTATGGGCACAGATACGCAGTATTTT
CDR3 protein: CSASRQGMGTDTQYF

J gene: TRBJ1-5
clone size: -
D gene: -
V gene: TRBV20-1
CDR3 DNA: TGCAGTGCTAGAGTCTCCAGGGGCAATCAGCCCCAGCATTTT
CDR3 protein: CSARVSRGNQPQHF

J gene: TRBJ1-6
clone size: -
D gene: TRBD1
V gene: TRBV28
CDR3 DNA: TGTGCCAGCAGTTTAGGGACAGGGGATTCACCCCTCCACTTT
CDR3 protein: CASSLGTGDSPLHF

J gene: TRBJ2-5
clone size: -
D gene: -
V gene: TRBV7-6
CDR3 DNA: TGCGCCAGCAGCCAAGATCCTCAGGGTGTCGAGACCCAGTACTTC
CDR3 protein: CASSQDPQGVETQYF

J gene: TRBJ2-7
clone size: -
D gene: TRBD1
V gene: TRBV29-1
CDR3 DNA: TGCAGCGTAGAGGGGGCATCCTACGAGCAGTACTTC
CDR3 protein: CSVEGASYEQYF

J gene: TRBJ2-5
clone size: -
D gene: -
V gene: TRBV20-1
CDR3 DNA: TGCAGTGCTATGCAAGGACCGATTATCCGGGAGACCCAGTACTTC
CDR3 protein: CSAMQGPIIRETQYF

J gene: TRBJ1-2
clone size: few
D gene: -
V gene: TRBV28
CDR3 DNA: TGTGCCAGCAGTTTAGAGGGTCCCAGAGTTGCTACTTATGGCTACACCTTC
CDR3 protein: CASSLEGPRVATYGYTF

J gene: TRBJ2-7
clone size: -
D gene: TRBD2
V gene: TRBV11-1
CDR3 DNA: TGTGCCAGCAGCCAAGCCGGGACTATACGGTCGCAGTACTTC
CDR3 protein: CASSQAGTIRSQYF

J gene: TRBJ2-7
clone size: few
D gene: -
V gene: TRBV21-1
CDR3 DNA: TGTGCCAGCAGCAAAGATGAGGGGCTTGGCACCTACGAGCAGTACTTC
CDR3 protein: CASSKDEGLGTYEQYF

J gene: TRBJ2-2
clone size: once
D gene: -
V gene: TRBV19
CDR3 DNA: TGTGCCAGTAGTGGGTGGGGGGTTACCGGGGAGCTGTTTTTT
CDR3 protein: CASSGWGVTGELFF

J gene: TRBJ2-5
clone size: -
D gene: -
V gene: TRBV24-1
CDR3 DNA: TGTGCCACCAGTGATTCTGGACAGAGCCAAGAGACCCAGTACTTC
CDR3 protein: CATSDSGQSQETQYF

J gene: TRBJ2-3
clone size: -
D gene: TRBD1
V gene: TRBV6-4
CDR3 DNA: TGTGCCAGCAGTGGGGGACAGGGGGCAGATACGCAGTATTTT
CDR3 protein: CASSGGQGADTQYF

J gene: TRBJ1-1
clone size: -
D gene: -
V gene: TRBV10-3
CDR3 DNA: TGTGCCATCAGTCCCCAAGGGAACACTGAAGCTTTCTTT
CDR3 protein: CAISPQGNTEAFF

J gene: TRBJ2-5
clone size: -
D gene: -
V gene: TRBV7-8
CDR3 DNA: TGTGCCAGCAGCCCCAATCGGGGCGCAACAGAGACCCAGTACTTC
CDR3 protein: CASSPNRGATETQYF

J gene: TRBJ2-7
clone size: few
D gene: -
V gene: TRBV21-1
CDR3 DNA: TGTGCCAGCAGCGCAGGGACTAGCGGGACCTACGAGCAGTACTTC
CDR3 protein: CASSAGTSGTYEQYF

J gene: TRBJ1-4
clone size: -
D gene: -
V gene: TRBV28
CDR3 DNA: TGTGCCAGCAGGCTTTCGATGGGTTCCCTGTTTTTT
CDR3 protein: CASRLSMGSLFF

J gene: TRBJ2-7
clone size: -
D gene: TRBD1
V gene: TRBV20-1
CDR3 DNA: TGCAGTGCTAGACAAACCGGGACAGGGATTTACGAGCAGTACTTC
CDR3 protein: CSARQTGTGIYEQYF

J gene: TRBJ2-7
clone size: -
D gene: -
V gene: TRBV5-4
CDR3 DNA: TGTGCCAGCAGCACGAAAGGGGGGCTAGACTACGAGCAGTACTTC
CDR3 protein: CASSTKGGLDYEQYF

J gene: TRBJ2-3
clone size: -
D gene: -
V gene: TRBV7-2
CDR3 DNA: TGTGCCAGCAGCTGGGGACACAGGGGCACAGATACGCAGTATTTT
CDR3 protein: CASSWGHRGTDTQYF

J gene: TRBJ2-3
clone size: -
D gene: -
V gene: TRBV20-1
CDR3 DNA: TGCAGTGCTAGGACAGGAACAGATACGCAGTATTTT
CDR3 protein: CSARTGTDTQYF

J gene: TRBJ1-1
clone size: few
D gene: TRBD1
V gene: TRBV28
CDR3 DNA: TGTGCCAGCAGTAACCGACAGGGTGGAAACACTGAAGCTTTCTTT
CDR3 protein: CASSNRQGGNTEAFF

J gene: TRBJ1-2
clone size: -
D gene: TRBD1
V gene: TRBV7-9
CDR3 DNA: TGTGCCACCAGGGGGACAGCGGCTAACTATGGCTACACCTTC
CDR3 protein: CATRGTAANYGYTF